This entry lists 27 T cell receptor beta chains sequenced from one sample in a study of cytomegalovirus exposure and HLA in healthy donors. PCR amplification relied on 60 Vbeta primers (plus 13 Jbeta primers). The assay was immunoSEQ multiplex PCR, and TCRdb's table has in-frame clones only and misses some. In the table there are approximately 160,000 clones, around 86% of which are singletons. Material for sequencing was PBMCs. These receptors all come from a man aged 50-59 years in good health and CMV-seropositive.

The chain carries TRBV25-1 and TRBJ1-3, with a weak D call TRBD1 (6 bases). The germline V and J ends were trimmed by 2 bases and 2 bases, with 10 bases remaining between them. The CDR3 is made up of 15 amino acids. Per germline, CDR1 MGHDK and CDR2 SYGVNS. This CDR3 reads CASSEPGGTGNTIYF. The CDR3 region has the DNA TGTGCCAGCAGTGAACCGGGGGGCACTGGAAACACCATATATTTT.

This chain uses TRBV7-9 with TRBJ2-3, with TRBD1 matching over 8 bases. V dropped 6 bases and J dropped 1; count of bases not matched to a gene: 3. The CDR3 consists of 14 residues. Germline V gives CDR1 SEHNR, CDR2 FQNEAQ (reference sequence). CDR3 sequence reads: CASRPGQGTDTQYF. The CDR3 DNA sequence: TGTGCCAGCAGACCGGGACAGGGCACAGATACGCAGTATTTT.

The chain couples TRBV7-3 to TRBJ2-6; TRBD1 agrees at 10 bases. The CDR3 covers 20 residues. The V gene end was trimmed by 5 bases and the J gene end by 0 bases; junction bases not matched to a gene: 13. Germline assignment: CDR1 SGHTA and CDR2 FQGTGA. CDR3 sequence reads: CASSRTGQGLWSSGANVLTF. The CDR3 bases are TGTGCCAGCAGCCGGACGGGACAGGGGTTGTGGTCCTCTGGGGCCAACGTCCTGACTTTC.

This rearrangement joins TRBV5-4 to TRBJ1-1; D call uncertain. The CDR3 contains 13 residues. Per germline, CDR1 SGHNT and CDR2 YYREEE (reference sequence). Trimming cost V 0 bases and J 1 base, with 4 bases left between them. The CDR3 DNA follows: TGTGCCAGCAGCTTGGGGAGGAACACTGAAGCTTTCTTT. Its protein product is CASSLGRNTEAFF.

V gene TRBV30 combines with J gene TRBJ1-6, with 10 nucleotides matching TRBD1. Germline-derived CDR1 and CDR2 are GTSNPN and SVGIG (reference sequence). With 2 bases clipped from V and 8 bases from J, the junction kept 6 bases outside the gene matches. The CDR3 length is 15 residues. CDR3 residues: CAWSTPGQGYSPLHF. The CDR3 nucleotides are TGTGCCTGGAGTACCCCGGGACAGGGGTATTCACCCCTCCACTTT. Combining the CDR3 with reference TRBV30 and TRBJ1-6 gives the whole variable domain SQTIHQWPATLVQPVGSPLSLECTVEGTSNPNLYWYRQAAGRGLQLLFYSVGIGQISSEVPQNLSASRPQDRQFILSSKKLLLSDSGFYLCAWSTPGQGYSPLHFGNGTRLTVT.

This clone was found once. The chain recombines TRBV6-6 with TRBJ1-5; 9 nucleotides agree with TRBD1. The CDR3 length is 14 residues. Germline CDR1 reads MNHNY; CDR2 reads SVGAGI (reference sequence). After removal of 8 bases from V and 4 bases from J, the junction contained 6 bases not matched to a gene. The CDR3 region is CASATGGWNQPQHF. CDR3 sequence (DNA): TGTGCCAGCGCGACAGGGGGTTGGAATCAGCCCCAGCATTTT.

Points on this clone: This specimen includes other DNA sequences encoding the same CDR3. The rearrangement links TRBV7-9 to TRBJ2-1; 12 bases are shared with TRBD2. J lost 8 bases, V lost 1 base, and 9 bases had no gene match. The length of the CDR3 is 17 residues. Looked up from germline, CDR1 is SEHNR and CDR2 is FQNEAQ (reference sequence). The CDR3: CASSLVLLAGGSDEQFF. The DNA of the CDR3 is TGTGCCAGCAGCTTAGTGTTGCTAGCGGGAGGGTCGGATGAGCAGTTCTTC.

In DNA form, the CDR3 reads TGTGCCAGCGGTCGGGACAGCTACTACGAGCAGTACTTC. Translation gives CASGRDSYYEQYF. The chain is built from TRBV9 and TRBJ2-7; 7 nucleotides align to TRBD1. The CDR3 has 13 amino acids. Germline V gene data show CDR1 as SGDLS and CDR2 as YYNGEE. The V gene end was trimmed by 7 bases and the J gene end by 3 bases; junction bases not matched to a gene: 7.

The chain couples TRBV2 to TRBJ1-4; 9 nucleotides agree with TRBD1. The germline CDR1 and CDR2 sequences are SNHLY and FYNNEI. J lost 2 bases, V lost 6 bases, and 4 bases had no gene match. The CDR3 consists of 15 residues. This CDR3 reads CASRGQGMTNEKLFF. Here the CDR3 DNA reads TGTGCCAGCAGGGGACAGGGAATGACTAATGAAAAACTGTTTTTT.

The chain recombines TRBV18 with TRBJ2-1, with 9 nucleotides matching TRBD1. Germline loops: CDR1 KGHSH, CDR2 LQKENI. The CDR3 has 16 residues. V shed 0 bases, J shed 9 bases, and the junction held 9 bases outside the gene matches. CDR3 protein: CASSPPGQGLGGEQFF. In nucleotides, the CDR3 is TGTGCCAGCTCACCACCGGGACAGGGCCTTGGGGGTGAGCAGTTCTTC.

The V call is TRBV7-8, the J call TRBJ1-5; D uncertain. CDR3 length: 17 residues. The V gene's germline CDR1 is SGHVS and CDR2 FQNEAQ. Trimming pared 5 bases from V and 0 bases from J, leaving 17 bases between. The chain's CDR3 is CASSPAWVADSNQPQHF. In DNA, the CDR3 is TGTGCCAGCAGCCCCGCTTGGGTAGCAGATAGCAATCAGCCCCAGCATTTT. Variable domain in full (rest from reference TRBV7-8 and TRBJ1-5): GAGVSQSPRYKVAKRGQDVALRCDPISGHVSLFWYQQALGQGPEFLTYFQNEAQLDKSGLPSDRFFAERPEGSVSTLKIQRTQQEDSAVYLCASSPAWVADSNQPQHFGDGTRLSIL.

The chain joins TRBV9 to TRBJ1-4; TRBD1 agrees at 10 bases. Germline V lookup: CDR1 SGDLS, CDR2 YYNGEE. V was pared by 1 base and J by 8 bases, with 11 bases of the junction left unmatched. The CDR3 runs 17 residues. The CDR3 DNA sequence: TGTGCCAGCAGCGTAACCGAAACAGGGACAGGGGCGGAAAAACTGTTTTTT. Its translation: CASSVTETGTGAEKLFF.

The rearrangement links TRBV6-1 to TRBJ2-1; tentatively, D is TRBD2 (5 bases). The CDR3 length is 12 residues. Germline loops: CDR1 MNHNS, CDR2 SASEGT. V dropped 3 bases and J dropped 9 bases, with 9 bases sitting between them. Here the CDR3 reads CASSDTRIEQFF. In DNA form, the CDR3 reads TGTGCCAGCAGTGACACTAGGATTGAGCAGTTCTTC.

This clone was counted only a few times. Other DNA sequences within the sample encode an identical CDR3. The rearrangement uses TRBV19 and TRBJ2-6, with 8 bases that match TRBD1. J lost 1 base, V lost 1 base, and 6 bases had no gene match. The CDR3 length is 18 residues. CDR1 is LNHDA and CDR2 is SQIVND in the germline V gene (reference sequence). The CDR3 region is CASSIVGQGSSGANVLTF. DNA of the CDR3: TGTGCCAGTAGTATAGTTGGACAGGGAAGTTCTGGGGCCAACGTCCTGACTTTC.

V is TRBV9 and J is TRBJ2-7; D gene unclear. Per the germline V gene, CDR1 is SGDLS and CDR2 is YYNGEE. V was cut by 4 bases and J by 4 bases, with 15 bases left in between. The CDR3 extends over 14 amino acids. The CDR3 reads CASSPRGWVYEQYF. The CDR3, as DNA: TGTGCCAGCAGCCCCCGCGGCTGGGTTTACGAGCAGTACTTC.

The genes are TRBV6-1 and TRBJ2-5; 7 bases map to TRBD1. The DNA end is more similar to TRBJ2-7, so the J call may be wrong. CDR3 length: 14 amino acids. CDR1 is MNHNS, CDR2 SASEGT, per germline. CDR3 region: CASSIGTEGAEQYF. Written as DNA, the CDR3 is TGTGCCAGCAGCATTGGGACAGAGGGGGCCGAGCAGTACTTC.

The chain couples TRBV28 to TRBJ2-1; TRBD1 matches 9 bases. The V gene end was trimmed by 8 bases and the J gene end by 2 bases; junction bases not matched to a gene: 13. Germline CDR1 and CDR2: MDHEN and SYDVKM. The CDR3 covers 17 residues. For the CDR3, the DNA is TGTGCCAGCGCTTCTCACAGGGGGCGGCGGACCTACAATGAGCAGTTCTTC. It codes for CASASHRGRRTYNEQFF.

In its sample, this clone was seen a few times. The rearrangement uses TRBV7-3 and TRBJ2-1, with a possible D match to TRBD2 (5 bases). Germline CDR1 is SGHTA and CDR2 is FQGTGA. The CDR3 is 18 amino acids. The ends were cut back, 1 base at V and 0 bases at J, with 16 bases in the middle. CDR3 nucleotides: TGTGCCAGCAGCTTAAGAGCGGAGGTCTTTAGCTCCTACAATGAGCAGTTCTTC. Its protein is CASSLRAEVFSSYNEQFF.

CDR3 bases: TGTGCCAGCAGTGGCCGGGGGGCCGAGTCCTACAATGAGCAGTTCTTC. As protein: CASSGRGAESYNEQFF. The V gene is TRBV6-1, the J gene TRBJ2-1, with D possibly being TRBD2 (7 bases). The CDR3 spans 16 residues. The germline CDR1 and CDR2 sequences are MNHNS and SASEGT. The V gene lost 4 bases and the J gene lost 1 base, with 14 bases spanning the gap.

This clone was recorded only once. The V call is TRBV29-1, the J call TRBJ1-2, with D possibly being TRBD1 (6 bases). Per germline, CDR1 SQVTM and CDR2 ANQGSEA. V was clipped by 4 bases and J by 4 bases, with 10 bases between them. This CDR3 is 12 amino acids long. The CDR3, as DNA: TGCAGCGTTGCGGACAGACTCTATGGCTACACCTTC. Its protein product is CSVADRLYGYTF.

DNA for the CDR3: TGTGCCAGCAGTGTACGGGAGGGGGCAGGGGGGTACAATGAGCAGTTCTTC. This codes for CASSVREGAGGYNEQFF. The chain employs TRBV6-1 and TRBJ2-1; tentative D call: TRBD2 (8 bases). The CDR3 length is 17 residues. The V and J ends lost 4 bases and 4 bases respectively, with 20 bases between them. CDR1 is MNHNS and CDR2 is SASEGT in the germline V gene.

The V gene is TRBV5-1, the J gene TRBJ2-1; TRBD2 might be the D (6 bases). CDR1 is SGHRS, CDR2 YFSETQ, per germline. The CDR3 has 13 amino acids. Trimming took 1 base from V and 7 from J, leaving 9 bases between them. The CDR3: CASSLTSQNEQFF. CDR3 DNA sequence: TGCGCCAGCAGCTTGACTAGCCAGAATGAGCAGTTCTTC.

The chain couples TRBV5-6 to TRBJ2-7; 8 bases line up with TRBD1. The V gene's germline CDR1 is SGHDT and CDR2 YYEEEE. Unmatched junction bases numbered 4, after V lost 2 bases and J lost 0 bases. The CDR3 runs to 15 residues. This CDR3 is CASSLGQGSSYEQYF. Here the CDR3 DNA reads TGTGCCAGCAGCTTAGGACAGGGTAGCTCCTACGAGCAGTACTTC.

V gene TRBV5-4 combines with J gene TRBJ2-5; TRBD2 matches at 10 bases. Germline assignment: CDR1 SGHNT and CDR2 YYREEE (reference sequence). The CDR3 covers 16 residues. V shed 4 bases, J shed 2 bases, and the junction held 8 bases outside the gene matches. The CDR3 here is CASSLGLATPQETQYF. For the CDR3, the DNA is TGTGCCAGCAGCCTGGGACTAGCGACCCCGCAAGAGACCCAGTACTTC.

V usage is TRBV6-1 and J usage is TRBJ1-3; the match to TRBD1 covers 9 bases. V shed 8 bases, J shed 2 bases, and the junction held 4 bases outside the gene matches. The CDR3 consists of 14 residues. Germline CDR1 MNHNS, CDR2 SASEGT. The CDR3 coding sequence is TGTGCCAGCGACAGGGGGGGGGCTGGAAACACCATATATTTT. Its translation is CASDRGGAGNTIYF.

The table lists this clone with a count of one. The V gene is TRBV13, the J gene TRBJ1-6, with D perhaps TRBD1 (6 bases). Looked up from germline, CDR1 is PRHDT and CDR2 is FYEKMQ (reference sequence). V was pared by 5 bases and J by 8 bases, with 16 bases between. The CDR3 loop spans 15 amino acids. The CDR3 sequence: CASSAEDSRDSPLHF. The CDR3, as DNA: TGTGCCAGCAGCGCCGAGGACAGCCGGGATTCACCCCTCCACTTT.

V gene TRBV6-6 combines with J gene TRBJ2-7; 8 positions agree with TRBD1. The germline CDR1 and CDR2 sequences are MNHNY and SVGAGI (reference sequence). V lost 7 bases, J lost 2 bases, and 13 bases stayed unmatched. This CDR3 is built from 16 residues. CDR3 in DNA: TGTGCCAGCACCGAGACCAGGGGGCACACAGCCTACGAGCAGTACTTC. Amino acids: CASTETRGHTAYEQYF.